The 16 T cell receptor beta chains given below trace back to one sample, sequenced in a study of cytomegalovirus exposure and HLA in healthy donors (dated by TCRdb to the late 2010s). Library construction relied on the immunoSEQ multiplex PCR assay. For the multiplex PCR, a mixture combining 60 forward primers for TCR Vbeta segments and 13 reverse primers for TCR Jbeta segments was used. This immuneACCESS table, as held by TCRdb, lists in-frame sequences with V and J called but not all clones. Of the missing ones, under half trace to an unresolved V gene in checked studies; the others have no known cause. The sample table shows roughly 71,000 clones, and roughly 74% are seen once. Together, the top ten hold about an eighth of the sample. Sequenced material: PBMCs. Receptors originate from a human donor in good health.

The rearrangement joins TRBV15 to TRBJ1-4; weak D call: TRBD1 (6 bases). V was pared by 5 bases and J by 7 bases, with 17 bases between. CDR1 and CDR2 (germline): LNHNV, YYDKDF (reference sequence). The CDR3 runs to 15 residues. As DNA, the CDR3 is TGTGCCACCAGCGTACGGACAGTCCGACCTGAAAAACTGTTTTTT. This gives the protein CATSVRTVRPEKLFF.

The chain combines TRBV4-2 with TRBJ2-5, with a tentative D call TRBD2 (6 bases). Near its end, the DNA agrees better with TRBJ2-7, so the J call may be wrong. Per the germline V gene, CDR1 is LGHNA and CDR2 is YNFKEQ. This CDR3 is built from 15 residues. Here the CDR3 reads CASSQGPGDRYEQYF. The CDR3 DNA follows: TGTGCCAGCAGCCAAGGTCCGGGGGATAGGTACGAGCAGTACTTC.

The V gene is TRBV28, the J gene TRBJ2-7, with a possible D match to TRBD2 (5 bases). The CDR3 contains 13 residues. CDR1 and CDR2 from the germline V gene are MDHEN and SYDVKM. V lost 6 bases and J 3 bases, leaving 12 bases between the germline ends. As DNA, the CDR3 is TGTGCCAGCAGGAACGGGATCCTCTACGAGCAGTACTTC. Protein product: CASRNGILYEQYF.

Worth noting for this clone: The missing conserved phenylalanine or tryptophan at the end of this CDR3 makes a read error likely. The J gene is TRBJ2-7, the V gene TRBV28, with D possibly being TRBD2 (6 bases). Per the germline V gene, CDR1 is MDHEN and CDR2 is SYDVKM. This CDR3 contains 16 residues. With 6 bases removed from V and 4 bases from J, the gap between germline ends came to 22 bases. The chain's CDR3 is CASRSAGTRHGYEQYL. CDR3 in DNA: TGTGCCAGCAGGTCGGCCGGGACTCGGCACGGGTACGAGCAGTACCTC.

V usage is TRBV2 and J usage is TRBJ1-5; 9 nucleotides agree with TRBD1. The CDR3 spans 14 residues. Germline V gene lookup returns CDR1 SNHLY and CDR2 FYNNEI. The trim removed 8 bases at V and 3 bases at J, leaving 5 bases unmatched. The CDR3, as DNA: TGTGCCAGCCGACAGGGGGATTTCAATCAGCCCCAGCATTTT. It is translated as CASRQGDFNQPQHF.

The chain joins TRBV30 to TRBJ2-1, with TRBD1 matching over 7 bases. V trimming: 6 bases; J trimming: 7 bases; junction bases outside the gene matches: 6. The germline CDR1 and CDR2 sequences are GTSNPN and SVGIG (reference sequence). This CDR3 spans 12 amino acids. Here the CDR3 reads CACLTQGNEQFF. CDR3 coding DNA: TGTGCCTGCTTAACACAGGGGAATGAGCAGTTCTTC.

V is TRBV11-2 and J is TRBJ2-1, with D perhaps matching TRBD2 (6 bases). Germline assignment: CDR1 SGHAT and CDR2 FQNNGV. The CDR3 consists of 15 residues. The germline V and J ends were trimmed by 7 bases and 0 bases, with 13 bases remaining between them. In DNA, the CDR3 is TGTGCCAGCAACCATTTCGGGAGCTCCTACAATGAGCAGTTCTTC. This sequence encodes CASNHFGSSYNEQFF.

This chain joins TRBV5-1 and TRBJ2-1; 9 bases align to TRBD1. Germline CDR1 SGHRS, CDR2 YFSETQ. Trimming took 1 base from V and 7 from J; bases not matched to a gene: 9. The CDR3 has 16 amino acids. For the CDR3, the DNA is TGCGCCAGCAGCTTGAGACCGGGACAGGGATATAATGAGCAGTTCTTC. Its translation is CASSLRPGQGYNEQFF.

This chain uses TRBV6-5 with TRBJ2-7, with D maybe TRBD2 (5 bases). Germline V lookup: CDR1 MNHEY, CDR2 SVGAGI. Trimming removed 6 bases from V and 3 bases from J, with 15 bases in between. CDR3 length: 14 amino acids. In DNA, the CDR3 is TGTGCCAGCAGAAGATTTGGGGAGAACTACGAGCAGTACTTC. Translating gives CASRRFGENYEQYF.

This rearrangement joins TRBV11-2 to TRBJ2-7, with 9 positions matching TRBD2. Germline V lookup: CDR1 SGHAT, CDR2 FQNNGV. J lost 5 bases, V lost 4 bases, and 6 bases had no gene match. This CDR3 has 14 amino acids. The CDR3 loop reads CASSSGTSIDEQYF. The DNA for the CDR3 is TGTGCCAGCAGCTCCGGGACTAGCATTGACGAGCAGTACTTC.

V and J are TRBV7-9 and TRBJ2-7; weak D call: TRBD1 (6 bases). Per the germline V gene, CDR1 is SEHNR and CDR2 is FQNEAQ (reference sequence). The CDR3 has 11 residues. V was clipped by 5 bases and J by 7 bases, with 9 bases between them. The CDR3 nucleotides are TGTGCCAGCAGCGAGCAGGGGGAGCAGTACTTC. The encoded protein is CASSEQGEQYF.

The genes are TRBV6-5 and TRBJ2-2; D gene unclear. This CDR3 contains 13 residues. The germline V gene encodes CDR1 MNHEY and CDR2 SVGAGI. V gave up 2 bases and J gave up 1 base, with 2 bases separating them. CDR3 DNA sequence: TGTGCCAGCAGTTACCAGAACACCGGGGAGCTGTTTTTT. Encoded protein: CASSYQNTGELFF.

The chain links TRBV6-5 to TRBJ1-4; 8 bases agree with TRBD1. The CDR3 consists of 15 residues. Germline V gene sequence: CDR1 MNHEY, CDR2 SVGAGI. The ends lost 4 bases at V and 8 bases at J; junction bases unmatched: 9. CDR3 nucleotides: TGTGCCAGCAGTTTTAGGACAGGGTCTTTGGAAAAACTGTTTTTT. Residues: CASSFRTGSLEKLFF.

The chain links TRBV7-6 to TRBJ2-1; TRBD2 agrees at 11 bases. Germline values: CDR1 SGHVS, CDR2 FNYEAQ. V shed 4 bases, J shed 5 bases, and the junction held 4 bases outside the gene matches. CDR3 length equals 15 residues. The CDR3 coding sequence is TGTGCCAGCAGCTCCTTAGCGGGAGGGAACAATGAGCAGTTCTTC. Translation gives CASSSLAGGNNEQFF.

V is TRBV7-9 and J is TRBJ1-1; TRBD1 is a possible D gene (5 bases). V was trimmed by 5 bases and J by 5 bases, leaving 6 bases between them. CDR1 is SEHNR, CDR2 FQNEAQ, per germline (reference sequence). The CDR3 runs 11 residues. The CDR3 loop is CASSQGTEAFF. The CDR3 bases are TGTGCCAGCAGCCAGGGAACTGAAGCTTTCTTT.

This clone was counted a single time. The chain uses TRBV27 and TRBJ1-1, with 9 nucleotides matching TRBD1. V was pared by 8 bases and J by 3 bases, with 4 bases of the junction left unmatched. The CDR3 covers 13 residues. CDR1 and CDR2 (germline): MNHEY, SMNVEV (reference sequence). The chain's CDR3 is CASHRGPDTEAFF. As DNA, the CDR3 is TGTGCCAGCCACAGGGGGCCGGACACTGAAGCTTTCTTT.